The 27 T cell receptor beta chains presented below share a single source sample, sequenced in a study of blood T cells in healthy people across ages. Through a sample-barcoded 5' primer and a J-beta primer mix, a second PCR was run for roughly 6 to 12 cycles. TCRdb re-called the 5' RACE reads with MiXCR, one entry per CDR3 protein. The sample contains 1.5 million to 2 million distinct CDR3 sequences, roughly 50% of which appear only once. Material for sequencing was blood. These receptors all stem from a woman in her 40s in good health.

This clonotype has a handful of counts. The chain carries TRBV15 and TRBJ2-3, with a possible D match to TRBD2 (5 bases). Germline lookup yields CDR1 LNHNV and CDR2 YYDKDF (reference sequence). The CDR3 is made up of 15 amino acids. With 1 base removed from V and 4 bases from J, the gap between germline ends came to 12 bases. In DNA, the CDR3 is TGTGCCACCAGCAGAGTCGTTGGGAGATCAGATACGCAGTATTTT. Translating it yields CATSRVVGRSDTQYF.

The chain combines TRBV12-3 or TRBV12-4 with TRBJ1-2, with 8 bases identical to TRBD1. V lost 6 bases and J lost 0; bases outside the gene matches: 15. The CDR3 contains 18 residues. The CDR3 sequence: CASSPKGGGQATNYGYTF. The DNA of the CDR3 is TGTGCCAGCAGCCCTAAGGGGGGGGGACAGGCAACTAACTATGGCTACACCTTC.

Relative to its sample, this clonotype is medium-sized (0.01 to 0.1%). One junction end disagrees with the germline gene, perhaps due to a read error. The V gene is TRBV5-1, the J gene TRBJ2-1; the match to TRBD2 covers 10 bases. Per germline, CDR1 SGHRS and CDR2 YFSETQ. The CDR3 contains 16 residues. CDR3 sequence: CASSLASGGSYNEQFF. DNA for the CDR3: TGTGCCAGCAGCTTAGCTAGCGGGGGCTCCTACAATGAGCAGTTCTTC.

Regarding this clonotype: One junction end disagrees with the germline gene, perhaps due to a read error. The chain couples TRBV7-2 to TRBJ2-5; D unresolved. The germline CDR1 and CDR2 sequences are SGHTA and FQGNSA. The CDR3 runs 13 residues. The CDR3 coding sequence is TGTGCCAGCCTACAAGGGCCGGGTGAGATCCAGTACTTC. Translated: CASLQGPGEIQYF.

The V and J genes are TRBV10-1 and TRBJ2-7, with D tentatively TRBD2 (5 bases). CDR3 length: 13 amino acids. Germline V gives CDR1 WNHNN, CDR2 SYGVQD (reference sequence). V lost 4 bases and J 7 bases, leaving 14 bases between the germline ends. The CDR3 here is CASSAVSRGEQYF. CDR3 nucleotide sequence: TGCGCCAGCAGTGCTGTCAGTAGAGGGGAGCAGTACTTC.

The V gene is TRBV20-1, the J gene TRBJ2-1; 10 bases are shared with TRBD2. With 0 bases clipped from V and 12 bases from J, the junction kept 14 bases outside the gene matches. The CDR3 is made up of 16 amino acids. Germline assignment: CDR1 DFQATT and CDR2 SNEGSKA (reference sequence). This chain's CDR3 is CSARDWTSGSTDTQFF. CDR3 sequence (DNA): TGCAGTGCTAGAGACTGGACTAGCGGTAGCACAGATACGCAGTTCTTC.

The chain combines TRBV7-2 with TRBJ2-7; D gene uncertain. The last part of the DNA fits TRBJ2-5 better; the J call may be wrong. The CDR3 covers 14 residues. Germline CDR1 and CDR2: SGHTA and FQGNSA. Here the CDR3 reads CASSLRHGPETQYF. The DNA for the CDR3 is TGTGCCAGCAGCTTACGACACGGCCCAGAGACCCAGTACTTC.

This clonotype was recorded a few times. The CDR3 bases are TGTGCCAGCAGCCCCCAACCCGTGGTAACAGATACGCAGTATTTT. It encodes CASSPQPVVTDTQYF. The rearrangement uses TRBV7-2 and TRBJ2-3; D gene uncertain. Germline-derived CDR1 and CDR2 are SGHTA and FQGNSA. V was trimmed by 5 bases and J by 3 bases, leaving 15 bases between them. The CDR3 has 15 residues.

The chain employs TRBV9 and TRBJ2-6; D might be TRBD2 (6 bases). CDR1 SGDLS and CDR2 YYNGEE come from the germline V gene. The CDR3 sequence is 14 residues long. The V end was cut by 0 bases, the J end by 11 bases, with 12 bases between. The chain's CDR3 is CASSVGQGLHVLTF. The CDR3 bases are TGTGCCAGCAGCGTAGGGCAGGGACTCCACGTCCTGACTTTC.

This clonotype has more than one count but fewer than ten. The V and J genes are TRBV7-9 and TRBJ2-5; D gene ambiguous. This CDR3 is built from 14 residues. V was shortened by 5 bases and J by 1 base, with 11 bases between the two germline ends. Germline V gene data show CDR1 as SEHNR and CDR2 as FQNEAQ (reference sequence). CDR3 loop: CASSRLGTQETQYF. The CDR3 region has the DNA TGTGCCAGCAGCCGTCTAGGTACCCAAGAGACCCAGTACTTC.

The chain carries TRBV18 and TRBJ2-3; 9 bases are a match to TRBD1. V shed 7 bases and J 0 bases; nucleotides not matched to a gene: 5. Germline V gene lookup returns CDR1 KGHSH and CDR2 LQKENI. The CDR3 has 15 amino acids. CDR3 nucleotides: TGTGCCAGCTTACGTGGACAGGGGAGCACAGATACGCAGTATTTT. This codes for CASLRGQGSTDTQYF.

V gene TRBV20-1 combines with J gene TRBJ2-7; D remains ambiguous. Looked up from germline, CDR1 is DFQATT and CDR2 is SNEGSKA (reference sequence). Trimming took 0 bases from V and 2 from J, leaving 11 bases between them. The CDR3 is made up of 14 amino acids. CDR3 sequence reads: CSARDPTQTYEQYF. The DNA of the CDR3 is TGCAGTGCTAGAGATCCGACCCAAACCTACGAGCAGTACTTC.

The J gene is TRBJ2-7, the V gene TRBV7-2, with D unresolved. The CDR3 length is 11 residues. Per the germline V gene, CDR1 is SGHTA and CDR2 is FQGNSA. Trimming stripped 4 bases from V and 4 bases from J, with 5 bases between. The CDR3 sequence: CASSWQYEQYF. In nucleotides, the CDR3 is TGTGCCAGCAGCTGGCAGTACGAGCAGTACTTC.

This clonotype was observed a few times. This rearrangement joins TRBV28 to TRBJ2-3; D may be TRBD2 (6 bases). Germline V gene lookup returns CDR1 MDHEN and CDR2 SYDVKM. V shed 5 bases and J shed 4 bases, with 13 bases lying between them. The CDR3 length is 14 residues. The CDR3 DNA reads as TGTGCCAGCAGTACATCCTCGGGGGCAGATACGCAGTATTTT. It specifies CASSTSSGADTQYF.

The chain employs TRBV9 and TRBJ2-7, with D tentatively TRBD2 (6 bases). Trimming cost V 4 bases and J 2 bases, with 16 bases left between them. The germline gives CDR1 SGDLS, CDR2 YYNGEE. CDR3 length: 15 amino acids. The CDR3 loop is CASSPSWGGTYEQYF. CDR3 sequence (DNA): TGTGCCAGCAGCCCGTCCTGGGGCGGGACCTACGAGCAGTACTTC.

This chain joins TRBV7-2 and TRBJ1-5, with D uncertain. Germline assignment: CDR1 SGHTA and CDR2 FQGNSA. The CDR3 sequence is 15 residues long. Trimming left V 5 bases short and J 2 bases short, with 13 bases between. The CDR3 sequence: CASSTTDVGNQPQHF. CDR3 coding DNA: TGTGCCAGCAGCACCACAGATGTAGGCAATCAGCCCCAGCATTTT.

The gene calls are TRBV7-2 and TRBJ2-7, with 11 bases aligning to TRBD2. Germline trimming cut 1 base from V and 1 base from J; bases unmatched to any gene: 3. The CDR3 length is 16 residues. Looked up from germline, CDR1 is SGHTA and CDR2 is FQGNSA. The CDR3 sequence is CASSLEGTSGSYEQYF. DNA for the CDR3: TGTGCCAGCAGCTTAGAGGGGACTAGCGGATCCTACGAGCAGTACTTC.

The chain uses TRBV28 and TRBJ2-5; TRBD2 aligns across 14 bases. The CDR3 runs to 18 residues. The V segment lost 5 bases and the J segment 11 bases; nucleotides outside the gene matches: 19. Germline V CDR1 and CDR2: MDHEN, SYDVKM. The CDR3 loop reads CASSRLAGGTADNNEQYF. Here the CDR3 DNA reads TGTGCCAGCAGTCGACTAGCGGGGGGGACCGCGGATAACAATGAGCAGTACTTC. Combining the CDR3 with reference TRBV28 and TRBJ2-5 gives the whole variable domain DVKVTQSSRYLVKRTGEKVFLECVQDMDHENMFWYRQDPGLGLRLIYFSYDVKMKEKGDIPEGYSVSREKKERFSLILESASTNQTSMYLCASSRLAGGTADNNEQYFGPGTRLLVL.

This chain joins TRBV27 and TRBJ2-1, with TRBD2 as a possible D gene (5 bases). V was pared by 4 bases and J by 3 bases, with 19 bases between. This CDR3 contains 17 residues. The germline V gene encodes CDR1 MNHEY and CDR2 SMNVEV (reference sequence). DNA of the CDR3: TGTGCCAGCAGTTCCGGACCCCTGGCGGGCCACTACAATGAGCAGTTCTTC. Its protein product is CASSSGPLAGHYNEQFF.

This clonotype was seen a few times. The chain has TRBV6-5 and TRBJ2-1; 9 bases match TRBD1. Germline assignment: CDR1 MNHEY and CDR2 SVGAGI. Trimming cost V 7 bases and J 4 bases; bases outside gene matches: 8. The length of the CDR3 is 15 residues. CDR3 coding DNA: TGTGCCAGCACCGTGGACAGGGGACTATACAATGAGCAGTTCTTC. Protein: CASTVDRGLYNEQFF.

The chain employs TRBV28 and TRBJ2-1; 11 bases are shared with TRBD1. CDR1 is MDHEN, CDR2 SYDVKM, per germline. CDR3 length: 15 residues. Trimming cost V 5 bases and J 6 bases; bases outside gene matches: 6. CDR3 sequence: CASSTSGTGGNEQFF. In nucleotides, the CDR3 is TGTGCCAGCAGTACCTCCGGGACAGGGGGCAATGAGCAGTTCTTC.

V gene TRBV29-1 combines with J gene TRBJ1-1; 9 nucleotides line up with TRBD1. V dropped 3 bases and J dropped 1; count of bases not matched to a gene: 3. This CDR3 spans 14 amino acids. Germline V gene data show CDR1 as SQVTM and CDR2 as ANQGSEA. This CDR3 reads CSVDTGGANTEAFF. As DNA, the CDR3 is TGCAGCGTTGATACAGGGGGCGCGAACACTGAAGCTTTCTTT.

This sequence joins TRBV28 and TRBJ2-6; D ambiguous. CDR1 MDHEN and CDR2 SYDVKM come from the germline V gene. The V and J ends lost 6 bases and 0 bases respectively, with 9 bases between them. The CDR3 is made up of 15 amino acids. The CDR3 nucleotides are TGTGCCAGCAGCCGCGCGCGCTCTGGGGCCAACGTCCTGACTTTC. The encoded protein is CASSRARSGANVLTF.

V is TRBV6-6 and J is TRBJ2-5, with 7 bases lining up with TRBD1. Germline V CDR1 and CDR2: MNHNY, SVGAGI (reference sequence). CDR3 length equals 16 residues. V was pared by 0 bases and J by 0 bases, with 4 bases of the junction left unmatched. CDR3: CASSYSWTGYQETQYF. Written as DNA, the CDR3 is TGTGCCAGCAGTTACTCCTGGACAGGCTACCAAGAGACCCAGTACTTC.

CDR3 region: CASSDPARNALNYGYTF. CDR3 coding DNA: TGTGCCAGCAGTGATCCCGCCAGGAATGCACTTAACTATGGCTACACCTTC. This chain uses TRBV6-2 or TRBV6-3 with TRBJ1-2; D gene unclear. The CDR3 length is 17 residues. The V and J ends lost 5 bases and 1 base respectively, with 20 bases between them. Germline CDR1 MNHEY, CDR2 SVGEGT.

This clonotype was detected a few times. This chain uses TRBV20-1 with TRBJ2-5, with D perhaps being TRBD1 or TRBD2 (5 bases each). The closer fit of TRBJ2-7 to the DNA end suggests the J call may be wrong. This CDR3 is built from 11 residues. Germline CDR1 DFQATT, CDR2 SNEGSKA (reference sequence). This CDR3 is CSASLGTEQYF. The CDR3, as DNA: TGCAGTGCTAGTTTAGGGACCGAGCAGTACTTC.

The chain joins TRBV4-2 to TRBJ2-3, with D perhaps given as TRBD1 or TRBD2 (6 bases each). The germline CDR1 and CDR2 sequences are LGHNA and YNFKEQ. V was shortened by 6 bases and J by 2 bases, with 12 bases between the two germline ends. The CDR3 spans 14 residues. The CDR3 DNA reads TGTGCCAGCAGGAATCCGGGGGCCACAGATACGCAGTATTTT. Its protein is CASRNPGATDTQYF.